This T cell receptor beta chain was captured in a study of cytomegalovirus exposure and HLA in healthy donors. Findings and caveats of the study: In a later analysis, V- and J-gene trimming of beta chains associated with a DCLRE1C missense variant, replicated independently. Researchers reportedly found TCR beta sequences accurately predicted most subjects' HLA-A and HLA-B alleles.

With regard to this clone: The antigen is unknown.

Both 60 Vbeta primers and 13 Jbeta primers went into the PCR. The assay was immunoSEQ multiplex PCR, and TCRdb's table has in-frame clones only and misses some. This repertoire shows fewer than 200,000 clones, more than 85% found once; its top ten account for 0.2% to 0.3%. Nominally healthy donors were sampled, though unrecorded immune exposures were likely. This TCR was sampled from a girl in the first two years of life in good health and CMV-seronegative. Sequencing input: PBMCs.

CDR3 DNA: TGTGCCTGGAATGGACAGAGTAACTATGGCTACACCTTC. Translating it yields CAWNGQSNYGYTF. The J gene is TRBJ1-2, the V gene TRBV30, with D possibly matching TRBD1 (6 bases). V gave up 4 bases and J gave up 1 base, with 10 bases separating them. This CDR3 comprises 13 residues. Germline values: CDR1 GTSNPN, CDR2 SVGIG (reference sequence).